This TCR beta chain derives from a study of long-term antiretroviral therapy in people with HIV. Study-wide results and caveats: Gathering of blood took place between 2004 and 2017, possibly under older ART regimens.

This clone occurred once. Its matching antigen is unknown. Samples were assayed with immunoSEQ v3.0 at survey level. Clones were sequenced by immunoSEQ multiplex PCR, and TCRdb holds only the in-frame ones, with some missing. Of around 34,000 clones in the sample, around 86% were seen once. The CDR3 spans 15 residues. The ends were cut back, 3 bases at V and 8 bases at J, with 17 bases in the middle. Germline values: CDR1 SGHTS, CDR2 YDEGEE. The sequences come from unsorted PBMCs, collected 1.5 years after starting antiretroviral therapy. This sequence originates from a man between 18 and 35 years old with HIV. The chain uses TRBV5-8 and TRBJ1-4; D remains unclear. The CDR3 DNA reads as TGTGCCAGCAGCTCTCAGCGTCCAACGGGAGAAAAACTGTTTTTT. Translation: CASSSQRPTGEKLFF.